A single sample is the source of the 10 T cell receptor gamma chains below, sequenced in a study of gamma delta lymphoproliferative disorders and STAT genes. The receptor sequences were amplified from genomic DNA of peripheral blood mononuclear cells. TCRdb re-called the multiplex PCR reads with CATT. The sample holds more than 2,500 gamma-chain clones; around 8% are singletons and the top ten take about 16%. The sequenced sample was blood. The receptors were gathered from a human donor in good health.

By sample share, this clone is medium-sized. This sample also contains other DNA sequences that code for the same CDR3. J is TRGJP1 and V is TRGV10. The J gene, absent from TCRdb, was called here by matching the DNA to germline. TRGV10 is noted as an ORF with a role that remains uncertain. This CDR3 has 14 amino acids. V was pared by 8 bases and J by 0 bases, with 4 bases of the junction left unmatched. This CDR3 reads CAAWDYTTGWFKIF. The CDR3 nucleotides read TGTGCTGCGTGGGACTATACCACTGGTTGGTTCAAGATATTT.

This clone is medium-sized (0.01 to 0.1%) within its sample. This chain links TRGV2 with TRGJ1 or TRGJ2. TCRdb leaves out the J gene; it was filled in here by matching the DNA to germline. The germline CDR1 and CDR2 sequences are EGSNGY and YDSYNSKV. Germline trimming cut 0 bases from V and 9 bases from J; bases unmatched to any gene: 8. CDR3 length: 13 residues. CDR3 region: CATWDGLACKKLF. CDR3 in DNA: TGTGCCACCTGGGACGGGCTGGCATGTAAGAAACTCTTT.

By sample share, this clone is medium-sized. V usage is TRGV2 and J usage is TRGJ1 or TRGJ2. TCRdb records no J gene; here it was assigned by comparing the DNA to germline. Per the germline V gene, CDR1 is EGSNGY and CDR2 is YDSYNSKV. The CDR3 contains 14 residues. V lost 1 base, J lost 0 bases, and 3 bases stayed unmatched. The CDR3, as DNA: TGTGCCACCTGGGACGGCCCGAATTATTATAAGAAACTCTTT. Translating it yields CATWDGPNYYKKLF.

In its sample, this clone is medium-sized. The chain recombines TRGV8 with TRGJP1. TCRdb supplies no J gene; here it was assigned by aligning the nucleotide sequence to germline. V lost 4 bases and J lost 2; bases outside the gene matches: 4. Germline V gene data show CDR1 as VENAVY and CDR2 as YDSYNSRV. The CDR3 is 14 residues long. CDR3: CATWDTTTGWFKIF. CDR3 coding DNA: TGTGCCACCTGGGACACAACCACTGGTTGGTTCAAGATATTT.

By proportion, this clone is medium-sized. This rearrangement joins TRGV2 to TRGJP2. TCRdb lists no J gene, so it was determined here by aligning the DNA to germline. The CDR3 has 16 residues. The V and J ends lost 0 bases and 2 bases, in that order; junction bases with no gene match: 6. Germline lookup yields CDR1 EGSNGY and CDR2 YDSYNSKV. The DNA of the CDR3 is TGTGCCACCTGGGACGGGCCCAAGAGTAGTGATTGGATCAAGACGTTT. It encodes CATWDGPKSSDWIKTF.

This clone has more than one count but fewer than ten. The DNA is left out, because the CDR3 cannot be placed on it with certainty; the CDR3 is given as TCRdb lists it. No J gene was assigned, while the V gene was called as TRGV11. TRGV11 counts as an open reading frame of uncertain function. The CDR3 adds up to 15 amino acids, both ends counted. The CDR3 protein is CTTVPAGLALYKKLF.

This clone is categorized as medium-sized (0.01 to 0.1%). The genes are TRGV8 and TRGJP. TCRdb does not report a J gene; here it was assigned by matching the DNA to germline references. With V trimmed by 0 bases and J by 7 bases, 3 bases remained unmatched. The CDR3 consists of 16 residues. The germline gives CDR1 VENAVY, CDR2 YDSYNSRV. CDR3 region: CATWDRLELGKKIKVF. The CDR3 bases are TGTGCCACCTGGGATAGGCTGGAGTTGGGCAAAAAAATCAAGGTATTT.

This clone turned up a few times. This sequence joins TRGV10 and TRGJP1. The J gene was missing in TCRdb and was found by matching the end of the DNA to germline. TRGV10 is treated as an ORF (open reading frame) with a function not yet certain. The V gene end was trimmed by 10 bases and the J gene end by 2 bases; junction bases not matched to a gene: 2. CDR3 size: 12 residues. The CDR3 reads CAAFTTGWFKIF. As DNA, the CDR3 is TGTGCTGCGTTCACCACTGGTTGGTTCAAGATATTT.

The chain recombines TRGV8 with TRGJP. Since TCRdb gives no J gene, matching the DNA to germline was used here to assign it. Germline lookup yields CDR1 VENAVY and CDR2 YDSYNSRV. The trim removed 6 bases at V and 17 bases at J, leaving 19 bases unmatched. This CDR3 region has 16 residues. The CDR3 DNA follows: TGTGCCACCTGGATACTGGTGGGAGTTGGGCAAAAAATCAAGGTATTT. Amino acids: CATWILVGVGQKIKVF.

This clone counts as medium-sized. This chain connects TRGV4 to TRGJ1 or TRGJ2. The J gene is absent in TCRdb and was assigned here via DNA matching to germline. The germline V gene encodes CDR1 EGSTGY and CDR2 YDSYTSSV. The junction had 9 bases not matched to a gene; V was cut back by 0 bases and J by 4 bases. This CDR3 contains 15 residues. CDR3 in amino acids: CATWDGPRWYYKKLF. Here the CDR3 DNA reads TGTGCCACCTGGGATGGGCCGAGGTGGTATTATAAGAAACTCTTT.